The present entry profiles one T cell receptor beta chain with its context. Its antigen is undetermined. A J-beta primer mix and a sample-barcoded 5' primer were used in a second PCR of roughly 6 to 11 cycles. Every sample gave at least 2.5 million paired-end reads containing CDR3. TCRdb redid the calling of the 5' RACE reads with MiXCR, one entry per CDR3 protein. Among under 850,000 distinct CDR3 sequences listed, about 37% were seen once. The data stem from a study of blood T cells in healthy people across ages. Study conclusions and caveats: Diversity of TCR beta per million T cells declined in a roughly linear way with age.

Germline assignment: CDR1 ENHRY and CDR2 SYGVKD. CDR3 length equals 14 residues. Germline trimming cut 4 bases from V and 5 bases from J; bases unmatched to any gene: 6. The chain links TRBV10-3 to TRBJ1-2; 8 bases line up with TRBD1. The sequenced sample consisted of blood. This sequence originates from a man younger than 35 in good health. CDR3: CAISAGQGSYGYTF. CDR3 nucleotide sequence: TGTGCCATCAGTGCTGGACAGGGAAGTTATGGCTACACCTTC.